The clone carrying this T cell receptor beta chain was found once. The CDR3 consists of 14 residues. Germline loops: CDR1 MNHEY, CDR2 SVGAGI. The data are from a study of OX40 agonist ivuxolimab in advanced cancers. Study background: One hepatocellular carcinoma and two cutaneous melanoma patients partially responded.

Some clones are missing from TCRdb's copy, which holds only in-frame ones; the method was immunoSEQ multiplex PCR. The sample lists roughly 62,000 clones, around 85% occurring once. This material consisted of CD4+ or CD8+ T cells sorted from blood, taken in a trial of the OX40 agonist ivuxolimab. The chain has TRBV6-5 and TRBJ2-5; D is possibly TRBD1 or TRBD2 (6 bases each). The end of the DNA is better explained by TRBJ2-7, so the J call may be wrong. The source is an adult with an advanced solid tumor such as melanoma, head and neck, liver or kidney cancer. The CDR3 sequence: CASSRGTGSYEQYF. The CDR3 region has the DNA TGTGCCAGCAGTAGGGGGACTGGCTCCTACGAGCAGTACTTC.